The rows below give T cell receptor beta chains drawn from one sample of a study of blood T cell repertoires in COVID-19. The repertoire was sequenced with immunoSEQ multiplex PCR; TCRdb's copy has only in-frame clones and lacks some. The sample comprises about 280,000 clones, roughly 90% of which are singletons, and 3% rests with the top ten. Sequenced sample: peripheral blood. These receptors came from a woman in her twenties or thirties with active or convalescent COVID-19. Both conserved end residues are part of each CDR3. A D gene is named only where the DNA matches it firmly. Clone size is not always given. Where it is, it says once, few, many or a class for expanded clones.

TRBJ1-1,TRBV7-9,once,-,CASTPRGSTEAFF,TGTGCCAGCACCCCCCGGGGGAGCACTGAAGCTTTCTTT
TRBJ2-1,TRBV12-3/TRBV12-4,once,-,CASTLTGAGEQFF,TGTGCCAGCACCCTCACAGGGGCGGGAGAGCAGTTCTTC
TRBJ1-2,TRBV7-2,-,TRBD1,CASSLDRGLGYTF,TGTGCCAGCAGCCTCGACAGGGGTCTGGGCTACACCTTC
TRBJ2-7,TRBV13,-,TRBD1,CASSLAGQRSYEQYF,TGTGCCAGCAGCTTAGCGGGACAGCGGTCCTACGAGCAGTACTTC
TRBJ1-3,TRBV28,-,TRBD1,CASSLLTRRGRGNTIYF,TGTGCCAGCAGTCTCCTTACAAGGAGGGGGCGCGGAAACACCATATATTTT
TRBJ1-2,TRBV2,-,TRBD1,CASRAGTGPFWGYTF,TGTGCCAGCAGGGCGGGGACAGGCCCTTTCTGGGGCTACACCTTC
TRBJ1-3,TRBV18,-,TRBD1,CASSPGQGLAGNTIYF,TGTGCCAGCTCACCTGGACAGGGTCTTGCTGGAAACACCATATATTTT
TRBJ2-2,TRBV14,-,-,CASSQDRAGYTGELFF,TGTGCCAGCAGCCAAGATCGAGCAGGGTACACCGGGGAGCTGTTTTTT
TRBJ1-2,TRBV2,-,TRBD1,CASSRTGGDYGYTF,TGTGCCAGCAGTAGAACAGGGGGCGACTATGGCTACACCTTC
TRBJ2-7,TRBV4-3,medium-sized,-,CASSQDRQVNYEQYF,TGCGCCAGCAGCCAAGACCGGCAGGTTAATTACGAGCAGTACTTC
TRBJ2-2,TRBV19,-,TRBD1,CASSLTGGLSGELFF,TGTGCCAGTAGCCTGACAGGGGGCCTATCCGGGGAGCTGTTTTTT
TRBJ2-5,TRBV27,-,-,CASSRSGSSQETQYF,TGTGCCAGCAGTAGATCAGGGTCCAGCCAAGAGACCCAGTACTTC
TRBJ2-7,TRBV9,-,-,CASSVDPAGYEQYF,TGTGCCAGCAGCGTAGATCCCGCAGGGTACGAGCAGTACTTC
TRBJ1-5,TRBV30,few,TRBD1,CAWSTDRAQPQHF,TGTGCCTGGAGCACAGACAGGGCGCAGCCCCAGCATTTT
TRBJ2-7,TRBV30,-,TRBD1,CAWSVLGTGSSEQYF,TGTGCCTGGAGTGTACTCGGGACAGGGTCGAGCGAGCAGTACTTC
TRBJ1-6,TRBV18,-,-,CASSPGSNSPLHF,TGTGCCAGCTCACCGGGCAGTAATTCACCCCTCCACTTT
TRBJ1-1,TRBV28,once,-,CASSLQGANTEAFF,TGTGCCAGCAGTCTGCAGGGCGCGAACACTGAAGCTTTCTTT
TRBJ2-3,TRBV5-6,-,-,CASSLFASSTDTQYF,TGTGCCAGCAGCTTGTTCGCTAGCTCCACAGATACGCAGTATTTT
TRBJ2-3,TRBV6-1,-,-,CASSEFIESTDTQYF,TGTGCCAGCAGTGAATTTATCGAGAGCACAGATACGCAGTATTTT
TRBJ2-7,TRBV14,-,TRBD2,CASSRSGLAGGPAHEQYF,TGTGCCAGCAGCCGCTCGGGACTAGCGGGGGGGCCGGCCCACGAGCAGTACTTC
TRBJ1-1,TRBV19,-,-,CASSIREAASAFF,TGTGCCAGTAGTATCCGGGAGGCTGCCTCTGCTTTCTTT
TRBJ1-6,TRBV5-1,-,-,CASRYSGGDGSNSPLHF,TGCGCCAGCAGGTACTCAGGAGGGGATGGCTCAAATTCACCCCTCCACTTT